The 30 T cell receptor beta chains reported below all come from one sample, sequenced in a study of human T cells and chemical hapten exposure. Each CDR3 protein is one row after TCRdb ran MiXCR on the RACE reads. This sample has more than 75,000 distinct CDR3 sequences; 10% occur once, and the top ten carry roughly 2.4%. Indicated time point: patch test 2, 6 weeks after DPC sensitization. Treatment: therapeutic diphenylcyclopropenone sensitization with weekly scalp DPC. The starting material was whole blood, obtained in connection with sensitization to the hapten diphenylcyclopropenone (DPC). The receptors shown here come from a woman aged 25 to 39 with alopecia areata. Some clones in this sample may be carry-over from other donors' samples.

This clonotype was found many times. The chain has TRBV28 and TRBJ1-1; D ambiguous. Germline CDR1 MDHEN, CDR2 SYDVKM. Deletions cut 2 bases from V and 4 bases from J, with 5 bases between. The CDR3 is 12 residues long. CDR3: CASSLVGTEAFF. CDR3 DNA sequence: TGTGCCAGCAGTTTAGTGGGCACTGAAGCTTTCTTT.

This clonotype was counted at least ten times. The rearrangement joins TRBV7-7 to TRBJ1-4; D is possibly TRBD1 (5 bases). V dropped 5 bases and J dropped 10 bases, with 11 bases sitting between them. The CDR3 loop spans 12 amino acids. The germline V gene has CDR1 SSHAT and CDR2 FNYEAQ (reference sequence). The CDR3 protein is CASSPGGGKLFF. CDR3 DNA: TGTGCCAGCAGCCCTGGCGGGGGAAAACTGTTTTTT.

A few counts support this clonotype. The chain combines TRBV21-1 with TRBJ1-2. TRBV21-1 is labeled a pseudogene. The CDR3 has 13 amino acids. The CDR3: CASGLLSPNGYTF. Here the CDR3 DNA reads TGTGCCAGCGGACTACTGAGCCCTAATGGCTACACCTTC.

V and J are TRBV20-1 and TRBJ2-5; 8 bases align to TRBD2. CDR3 length: 15 amino acids. V lost 3 bases to trimming and J lost 2 bases; unmatched junction nucleotides: 8. Looked up from germline, CDR1 is DFQATT and CDR2 is SNEGSKA (reference sequence). CDR3: CSASASGRRQETQYF. In nucleotides, the CDR3 is TGCAGTGCTAGCGCAAGCGGGAGAAGACAAGAGACCCAGTACTTC.

This clonotype was seen at least ten times. The rearrangement joins TRBV29-1 to TRBJ1-1, with D uncertain. This CDR3 contains 12 residues. In germline, CDR1 is SQVTM, CDR2 ANQGSEA. Trimming took off 7 bases at V and 6 bases at J, with 15 bases between the two ends. This CDR3 reads CSGKDLGAEAFF. The CDR3 coding sequence is TGCAGCGGGAAGGACTTGGGAGCTGAAGCTTTCTTT.

The table lists this clonotype with many counts. The genes are TRBV7-3 and TRBJ2-5, with 9 bases fitting TRBD1. J lost 7 bases, V lost 4 bases, and 4 bases had no gene match. CDR3 size: 13 residues. CDR1 and CDR2 (germline): SGHTA, FQGTGA. CDR3 bases: TGTGCCAGCAGCTCATTGACAGGGGGGACCCAGTACTTC. Translating it yields CASSSLTGGTQYF.

J is TRBJ2-7 and V is TRBV12-5; D is uncertain. The germline V gene encodes CDR1 LGHNT and CDR2 FRNRAP. The CDR3 is 15 residues long. Trimming shortened V by 2 bases and J by 2 bases, and 13 bases separated the two germline ends. For the CDR3, the DNA is TGTGCTAGTGGTTTGCCGATAGGACCTACCTACGAGCAGTACTTC. It is translated as CASGLPIGPTYEQYF.

There are many counts of this clonotype. The chain carries TRBV20-1 and TRBJ2-1; tentative D call: TRBD2 (5 bases). In germline, CDR1 is DFQATT, CDR2 SNEGSKA (reference sequence). V was clipped by 3 bases and J by 5 bases, with 8 bases between them. The CDR3 contains 12 residues. In DNA, the CDR3 is TGCAGTGCTAGCCCGACTAACAATGAGCAGTTCTTC. Amino acid sequence: CSASPTNNEQFF.

This clonotype was observed at least ten times. One end of the junction is discordant with germline, which a read error may explain. The chain employs TRBV7-7 and TRBJ1-1; the D gene is possibly TRBD1 (6 bases). This CDR3 has 13 amino acids. CDR1 is SSHAT and CDR2 is FNYEAQ in the germline V gene (reference sequence). Here the CDR3 DNA reads TGTGCTAGCAGCCTGGACAGGAACACTGAAGCTTTCTTT. Amino acid sequence: CASSLDRNTEAFF.

Ten or more counts support this clonotype. The V and J genes are TRBV28 and TRBJ2-1, with 7 bases matching TRBD2. The germline CDR1 and CDR2 sequences are MDHEN and SYDVKM. The CDR3 consists of 13 residues. J lost 5 bases, V lost 9 bases, and 7 bases had no gene match. DNA of the CDR3: TGTGCCAGAGCCGGGACTACCGACAATGAGCAGTTCTTC. This encodes CARAGTTDNEQFF.

This clonotype was seen more than once but under ten times. The chain recombines TRBV7-9 with TRBJ2-5; the D gene could be TRBD1 or TRBD2 (7 bases each). The CDR3 length is 16 residues. The germline gives CDR1 SEHNR, CDR2 FQNEAQ (reference sequence). Deletions cut 5 bases from V and 4 bases from J, with 20 bases between. The CDR3 nucleotides read TGTGCCAGCAGCCGACCTGGGGGCAGGGGGGGAGAGACCCAGTACTTC. This sequence encodes CASSRPGGRGGETQYF.

This clonotype came up a few times. This chain uses TRBV10-2 with TRBJ1-1; D is unresolved. The germline CDR1 and CDR2 sequences are WSHSY and SAAADI. V lost 0 bases to trimming and J lost 0 bases, with 5 bases between them. The CDR3 has 14 amino acids. The chain's CDR3 is CASSESSMNTEAFF. The CDR3 nucleotides are TGCGCCAGCAGTGAGTCGAGCATGAACACTGAAGCTTTCTTT.

This clonotype has at least ten counts. The chain's CDR3 is CASNDYNSPLHF. For the CDR3, the DNA is TGTGCCAGCAACGATTATAATTCACCCCTCCACTTT. The genes are TRBV6-2 or TRBV6-3 and TRBJ1-6; unclear D gene. Per the germline V gene, CDR1 is MNHEY and CDR2 is SVGEGT. V lost 7 bases and J lost 4, with 5 bases in between. There are 12 residues in the CDR3.

Worth noting for this clonotype: One end of the junction varies from germline; a read error may be responsible. The chain joins TRBV7-9 to TRBJ1-3; unclear D gene. Germline V CDR1 and CDR2: SEHNR, FQNEAQ (reference sequence). The CDR3 consists of 16 residues. In DNA, the CDR3 is TGTGCCAGCAACTTAGCAGGCTCTTACTCTGGAAACACCATATATTTT. Protein product: CASNLAGSYSGNTIYF. The complete variable domain, with remaining parts taken from reference TRBV7-9 and TRBJ1-3, reads DTGVSQNPRHKITKRGQNVTFRCDPISEHNRLYWYRQTLGQGPEFLTYFQNEAQLEKSRLLSDRFSAERPKGSFSTLEIQRTEQGDSAMYLCASNLAGSYSGNTIYFGEGSWLTVV.

This clonotype was seen ten or more times. This chain joins TRBV5-1 and TRBJ1-4, with TRBD1 identical over 9 bases. This CDR3 has 15 amino acids. Germline CDR1 SGHRS, CDR2 YFSETQ. The trim removed 7 bases at V and 0 bases at J, leaving 4 bases unmatched. CDR3 protein: CASRRTGATNEKLFF. The CDR3 region has the DNA TGCGCCAGCCGGCGGACAGGGGCAACTAATGAAAAACTGTTTTTT. The full variable domain, in which reference TRBV5-1 and TRBJ1-4 provide the parts outside the CDR3, is KAGVTQTPRYLIKTRGQQVTLSCSPISGHRSVSWYQQTPGQGLQFLFEYFSETQRNKGNFPGRFSGRQFSNSRSEMNVSTLELGDSALYLCASRRTGATNEKLFFGSGTQLSVL.

Note on this clonotype: A much more abundant neighbour one base away suggests this may be a read error. The CDR3 bases are TGTGCCAGCAGTTTATTTGGGTGGACTGTCACTGGGGCCAACGTCCTGACTTTC. It encodes CASSLFGWTVTGANVLTF. The chain employs TRBV27 and TRBJ2-6, with D maybe TRBD2 (5 bases). Germline CDR1 is MNHEY and CDR2 is SMNVEV (reference sequence). The CDR3 has 18 residues. Trimming removed 1 base from V and 2 bases from J, with 15 bases in between. Full variable domain (rest looked up from reference TRBV27 and TRBJ2-6): EAQVTQNPRYLITVTGKKLTVTCSQNMNHEYMSWYRQDPGLGLRQIYYSMNVEVTDKGDVPEGYKVSRKEKRNFPLILESPSPNQTSLYFCASSLFGWTVTGANVLTFGAGSRLTVL.

In its sample, this clonotype was seen a few times. The rearrangement links TRBV28 to TRBJ1-4, with D perhaps TRBD1 (6 bases). Germline V gene data show CDR1 as MDHEN and CDR2 as SYDVKM. The CDR3 covers 14 residues. V gave up 6 bases and J gave up 7 bases, with 15 bases separating them. The CDR3 coding sequence is TGTGCCAGCAGCAACAGGGTGATTAGTGAAAAACTGTTTTTT. Its translation: CASSNRVISEKLFF. Full variable domain (outside the CDR3, taken from reference TRBV28 and TRBJ1-4): DVKVTQSSRYLVKRTGEKVFLECVQDMDHENMFWYRQDPGLGLRLIYFSYDVKMKEKGDIPEGYSVSREKKERFSLILESASTNQTSMYLCASSNRVISEKLFFGSGTQLSVL.

This clonotype showed up many times. The chain recombines TRBV29-1 with TRBJ2-2; TRBD2 aligns across 8 bases. V shed 4 bases and J 4 bases; nucleotides not matched to a gene: 5. Per the germline V gene, CDR1 is SQVTM and CDR2 is ANQGSEA. This CDR3 contains 14 residues. The CDR3 DNA follows: TGCAGCGTTGTGGGACTAGGCGTCACCGGGGAGCTGTTTTTT. It specifies CSVVGLGVTGELFF.

The chain is built from TRBV6-4 and TRBJ1-6; 10 bases agree with TRBD1. Germline V gene lookup returns CDR1 MRHNA and CDR2 SNTAGT. V trimming: 3 bases; J trimming: 9 bases; junction bases outside the gene matches: 2. The CDR3 spans 14 residues. Here the CDR3 reads CASSETGGSSPLHF. DNA for the CDR3: TGTGCCAGCAGTGAGACAGGGGGCAGTTCACCCCTCCACTTT.

There are many counts of this clonotype. The V gene is TRBV18, the J gene TRBJ1-6; 7 positions match TRBD1. J lost 5 bases, V lost 3 bases, and 7 bases had no gene match. The germline CDR1 and CDR2 sequences are KGHSH and LQKENI. This CDR3 has 16 amino acids. DNA for the CDR3: TGTGCCAGCTCACCTAACTACGGGACAGATAATTCACCCCTCCACTTT. Its translation: CASSPNYGTDNSPLHF. The complete variable domain, with remaining parts taken from reference TRBV18 and TRBJ1-6, reads NAGVMQNPRHLVRRRGQEARLRCSPMKGHSHVYWYRQLPEEGLKFMVYLQKENIIDESGMPKERFSAEFPKEGPSILRIQQVVRGDSAAYFCASSPNYGTDNSPLHFGNGTRLTVT.

Many counts were recorded for this clonotype. The V gene is TRBV20-1, the J gene TRBJ1-2; the D gene is possibly TRBD1 (6 bases). In germline, CDR1 is DFQATT, CDR2 SNEGSKA (reference sequence). This CDR3 spans 12 amino acids. The germline V and J ends were trimmed by 4 bases and 8 bases, with 14 bases remaining between them. CDR3: CSANTGIGGYTF. The CDR3 DNA sequence: TGCAGTGCTAATACAGGGATAGGGGGCTACACCTTC.

The table lists this clonotype with many counts. The J gene is TRBJ2-2, the V gene TRBV11-2; possible D gene TRBD1, 5 bases. Germline V gene lookup returns CDR1 SGHAT and CDR2 FQNNGV. The V end lost 7 bases, the J end lost 1 base, and 7 bases lay between the germline ends. The CDR3 contains 13 residues. The DNA for the CDR3 is TGTGCCAGCACCGACAGGAACACCGGGGAGCTGTTTTTT. Protein: CASTDRNTGELFF.

The chain carries TRBV28 and TRBJ1-1; no firm D call. Germline CDR1 reads MDHEN; CDR2 reads SYDVKM. V dropped 6 bases and J dropped 5 bases, with 7 bases sitting between them. This CDR3 spans 11 amino acids. In DNA form, the CDR3 reads TGTGCCAGCAGCCCGGGTACTGAAGCTTTCTTT. Protein sequence: CASSPGTEAFF.

The chain combines TRBV29-1 with TRBJ2-5; D perhaps matches TRBD2 (5 bases). Looked up from germline, CDR1 is SQVTM and CDR2 is ANQGSEA. The V gene lost 8 bases and the J gene lost 1 base, with 11 bases spanning the gap. The CDR3 is made up of 12 amino acids. The CDR3 DNA sequence: TGCAGCCATTTGCGGGTCCAAGAGACCCAGTACTTC. Translated: CSHLRVQETQYF.

The chain carries TRBV2 and TRBJ1-2, with 8 positions matching TRBD1. The V gene end was trimmed by 7 bases and the J gene end by 8 bases; junction bases not matched to a gene: 6. CDR1 is SNHLY, CDR2 FYNNEI, per germline. The CDR3 extends over 12 amino acids. CDR3 nucleotides: TGTGCCAGCACCGGACAGGGTACGGGCTACACCTTC. Protein sequence: CASTGQGTGYTF.

This clonotype appeared many times. The chain combines TRBV5-1 with TRBJ2-7, with D possibly being TRBD2 (5 bases). Trimming removed 2 bases from V and 7 bases from J, with 16 bases in between. CDR1 is SGHRS and CDR2 is YFSETQ in the germline V gene. This CDR3 comprises 14 residues. CDR3 sequence (DNA): TGCGCCAGCAGCTTCGGATTGAGGGTCGAGGAGCAGTACTTC. Translating it yields CASSFGLRVEEQYF.

Only a few counts were recorded for this clonotype. This chain links TRBV29-1 with TRBJ2-5; D may be TRBD2 (5 bases). This CDR3 region has 12 residues. V was cut by 3 bases and J by 5 bases, with 10 bases left in between. Germline CDR1 SQVTM, CDR2 ANQGSEA. The CDR3 loop reads CSVDLAGETQYF. The CDR3 DNA reads TGCAGCGTTGATCTAGCCGGGGAGACCCAGTACTTC.

This clonotype appeared a few times. V is TRBV28 and J is TRBJ1-5, with D unclear. The CDR3 covers 14 residues. V dropped 5 bases and J dropped 6 bases, with 14 bases sitting between them. Germline V gives CDR1 MDHEN, CDR2 SYDVKM. The DNA of the CDR3 is TGTGCCAGCAGTGGGAGGGTCGTGGGTCAGCCCCAGCATTTT. It yields the protein CASSGRVVGQPQHF.

About this clonotype itself: This may come from a read error, since a much larger clone is one base off. The chain uses TRBV27 and TRBJ1-2; 11 bases are shared with TRBD1. Germline trimming cut 6 bases from V and 7 bases from J; bases unmatched to any gene: 10. The length of the CDR3 is 15 residues. Per the germline V gene, CDR1 is MNHEY and CDR2 is SMNVEV (reference sequence). CDR3 amino acids: CASRIGQGAPVGYTF. As DNA, the CDR3 is TGTGCCAGCAGAATCGGACAGGGGGCGCCGGTTGGCTACACCTTC.

The sample holds a few counts of this clonotype. V is TRBV5-1 and J is TRBJ2-3; D is ambiguous. Germline lookup yields CDR1 SGHRS and CDR2 YFSETQ. V lost 5 bases to trimming and J lost 2 bases, with 18 bases between them. This CDR3 comprises 16 residues. In DNA form, the CDR3 reads TGCGCCAGCAGTTCCACTCCTGGGAAGGCCACAGATACGCAGTATTTT. Protein: CASSSTPGKATDTQYF.